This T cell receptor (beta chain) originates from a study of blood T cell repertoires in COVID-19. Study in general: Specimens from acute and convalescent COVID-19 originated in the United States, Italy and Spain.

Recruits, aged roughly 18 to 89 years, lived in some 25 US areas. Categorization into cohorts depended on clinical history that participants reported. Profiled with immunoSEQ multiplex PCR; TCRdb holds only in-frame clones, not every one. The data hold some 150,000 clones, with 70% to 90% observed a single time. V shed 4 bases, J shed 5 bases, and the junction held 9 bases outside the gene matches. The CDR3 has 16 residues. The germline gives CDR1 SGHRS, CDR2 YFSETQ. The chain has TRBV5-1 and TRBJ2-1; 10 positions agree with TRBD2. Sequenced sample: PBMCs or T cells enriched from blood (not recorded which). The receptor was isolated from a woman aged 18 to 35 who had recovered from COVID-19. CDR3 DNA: TGCGCCAGCAGCGCTCCACTAGCGGGAACCCACAATGAGCAGTTCTTC. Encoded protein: CASSAPLAGTHNEQFF.